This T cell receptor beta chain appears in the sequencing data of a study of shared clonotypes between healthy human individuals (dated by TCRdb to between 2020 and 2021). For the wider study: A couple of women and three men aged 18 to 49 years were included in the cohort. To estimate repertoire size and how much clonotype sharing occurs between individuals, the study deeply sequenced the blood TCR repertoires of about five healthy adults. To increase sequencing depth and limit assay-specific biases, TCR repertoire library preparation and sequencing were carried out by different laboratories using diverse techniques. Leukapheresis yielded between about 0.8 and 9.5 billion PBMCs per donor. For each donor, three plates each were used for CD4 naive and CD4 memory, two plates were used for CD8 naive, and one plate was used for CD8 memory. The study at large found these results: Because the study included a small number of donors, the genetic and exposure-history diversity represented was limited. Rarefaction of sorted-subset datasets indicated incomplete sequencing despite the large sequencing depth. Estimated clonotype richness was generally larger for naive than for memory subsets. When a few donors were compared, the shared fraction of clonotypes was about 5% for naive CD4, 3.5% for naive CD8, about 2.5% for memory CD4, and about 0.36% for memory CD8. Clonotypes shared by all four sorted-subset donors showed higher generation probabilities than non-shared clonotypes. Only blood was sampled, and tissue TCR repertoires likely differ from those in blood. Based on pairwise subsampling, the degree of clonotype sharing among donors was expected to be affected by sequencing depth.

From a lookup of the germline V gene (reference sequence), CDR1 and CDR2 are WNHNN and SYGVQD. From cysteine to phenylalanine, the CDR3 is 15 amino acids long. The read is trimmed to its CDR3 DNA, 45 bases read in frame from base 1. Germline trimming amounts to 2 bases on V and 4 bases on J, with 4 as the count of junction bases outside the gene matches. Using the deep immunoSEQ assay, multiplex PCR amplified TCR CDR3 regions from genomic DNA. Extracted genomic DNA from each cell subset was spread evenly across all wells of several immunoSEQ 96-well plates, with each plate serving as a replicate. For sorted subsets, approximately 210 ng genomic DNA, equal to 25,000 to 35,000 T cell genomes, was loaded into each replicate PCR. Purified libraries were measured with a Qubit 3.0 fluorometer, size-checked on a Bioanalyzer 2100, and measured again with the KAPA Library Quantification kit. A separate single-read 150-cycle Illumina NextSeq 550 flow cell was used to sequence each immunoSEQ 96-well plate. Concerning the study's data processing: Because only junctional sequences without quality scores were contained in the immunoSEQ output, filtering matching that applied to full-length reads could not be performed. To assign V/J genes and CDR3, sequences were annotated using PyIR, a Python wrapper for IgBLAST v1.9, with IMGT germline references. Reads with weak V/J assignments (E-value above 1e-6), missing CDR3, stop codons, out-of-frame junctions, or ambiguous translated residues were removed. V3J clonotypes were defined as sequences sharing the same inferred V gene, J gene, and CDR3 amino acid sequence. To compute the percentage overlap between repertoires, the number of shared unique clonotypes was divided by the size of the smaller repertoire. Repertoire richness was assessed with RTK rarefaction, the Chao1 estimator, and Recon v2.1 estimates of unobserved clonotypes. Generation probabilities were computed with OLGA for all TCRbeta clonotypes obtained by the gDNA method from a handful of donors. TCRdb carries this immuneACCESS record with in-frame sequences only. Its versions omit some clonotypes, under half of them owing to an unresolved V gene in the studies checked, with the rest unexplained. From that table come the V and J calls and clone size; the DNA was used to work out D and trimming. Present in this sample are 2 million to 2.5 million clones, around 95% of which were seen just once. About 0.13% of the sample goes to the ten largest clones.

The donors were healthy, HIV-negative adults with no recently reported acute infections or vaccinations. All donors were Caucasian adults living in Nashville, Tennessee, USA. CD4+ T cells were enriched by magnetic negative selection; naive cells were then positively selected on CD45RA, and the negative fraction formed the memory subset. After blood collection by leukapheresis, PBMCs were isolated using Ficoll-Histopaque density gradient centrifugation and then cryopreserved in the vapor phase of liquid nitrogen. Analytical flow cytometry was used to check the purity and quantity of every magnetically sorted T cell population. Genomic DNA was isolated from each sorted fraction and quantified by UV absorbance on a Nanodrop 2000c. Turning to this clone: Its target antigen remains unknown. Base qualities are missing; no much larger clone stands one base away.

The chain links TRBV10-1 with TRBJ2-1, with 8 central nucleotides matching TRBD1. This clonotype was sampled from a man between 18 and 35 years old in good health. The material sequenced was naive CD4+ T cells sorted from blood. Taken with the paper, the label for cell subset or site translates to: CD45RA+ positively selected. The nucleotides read TGCGCCAGCAGTGAGGAGACAGGGGTGTACAATGAGCAGTTCTTC. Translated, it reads CASSEETGVYNEQFF.